The clone carrying this T cell receptor (beta chain) is a singleton in its sample. Its specificity is not known. Per germline, CDR1 SGHRS and CDR2 YFSETQ. The CDR3 loop spans 17 amino acids. The germline V and J ends were trimmed by 0 bases and 5 bases, with 20 bases remaining between them. The data originate from a study of T cell repertoires in cytomegalovirus infection. From the reads, TCRdb called clonotypes with MiXCR, one entry per CDR3 protein. The sample holds about 110,000 distinct CDR3 sequences, under 45% seen once. The material was CD8+ T cells from cultured PBMCs, obtained from culture after CMV antigen stimulation. The V and J genes are TRBV5-1 and TRBJ2-5; D is perhaps TRBD1 or TRBD2 (5 bases each). This receptor was taken from a human donor in good health (CMV status not recorded). Some clones in this sample may be carry-over from other donors' samples. This CDR3 reads CASSLAPGRKNGETQYF. CDR3 in DNA: TGCGCCAGCAGCTTGGCCCCGGGACGCAAAAACGGGGAGACCCAGTACTTC.